This T cell receptor (beta chain) was observed in a study of T cells after somatic rescue of genetic block (TCRdb year 2020). At the level of the whole study: What the study looked at was long-term robustness, specifically in a T-cell system that came about through somatic rescue of a genetic block in T-cell development.

Regarding this clone: There is no known antigen for this receptor. Base qualities are not at hand, and no much larger clone is one base apart.

Libraries were built with the immunoSEQ multiplex PCR assay. The immuneACCESS repertoire file appears here via TCRdb, limited to in-frame rearrangements. These files lack a portion of the clones; in checked studies, under half of the deficit traces to unresolved V genes, and the cause of the others is not known. The sample table holds fewer than 150,000 clones, of which under 95% were seen once. About 1.5% of the sample is held by the ten biggest clonotypes. Trimming costs V 10 bases and J 5 bases, and their ends lie 21 bases apart. The germline V gene (reference sequence) supplies CDR1 SEHNR and CDR2 FQNEAQ. The CDR3 holds 15 amino acids from the cysteine to the phenylalanine. Of all the DNA, just the CDR3 is kept, 45 bases in frame from base 1.

This chain is built from TRBV7-9 and TRBJ2-1; the D segment is perhaps TRBD1 or TRBD2, each sharing 7 matched bases. This TCR came from a woman under 30. Sequenced: peripheral blood mononuclear cells (PBMCs). The DNA sequence is given as TGTGCCACCGACGACAGGGACTACTGGGACAATGAGCAGTTCTTC. This yields the protein CATDDRDYWDNEQFF.